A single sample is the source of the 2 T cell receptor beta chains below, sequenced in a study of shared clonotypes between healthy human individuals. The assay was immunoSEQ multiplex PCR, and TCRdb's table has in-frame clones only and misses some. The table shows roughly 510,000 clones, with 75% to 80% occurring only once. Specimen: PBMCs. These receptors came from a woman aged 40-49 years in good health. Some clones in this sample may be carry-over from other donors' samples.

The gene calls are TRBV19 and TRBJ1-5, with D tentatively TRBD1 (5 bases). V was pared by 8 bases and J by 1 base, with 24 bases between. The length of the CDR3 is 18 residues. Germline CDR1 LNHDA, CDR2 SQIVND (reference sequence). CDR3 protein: CASGPRGQLGGSNQPQHF. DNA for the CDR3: TGTGCCAGTGGCCCTCGGGGCCAACTGGGAGGGAGCAATCAGCCCCAGCATTTT.

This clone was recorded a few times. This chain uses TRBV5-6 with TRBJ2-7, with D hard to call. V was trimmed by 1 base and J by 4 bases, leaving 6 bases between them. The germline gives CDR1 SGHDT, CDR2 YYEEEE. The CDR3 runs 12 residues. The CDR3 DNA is TGTGCCAGCAGCTTGCGTGTGTACGAGCAGTACTTC. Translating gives CASSLRVYEQYF.